Listed here are 18 T cell receptor beta chains from one sample, sequenced in a study of naive and memory T cell subsets. An equimolar mix of two oligonucleotides served as the beta constant-region primer for TRBC1 and TRBC2. Nested alpha and beta constant-region primers with the SP2 primer drove four PCR rounds on ligated cDNA. From the UMI-ligation and nested PCR reads, TCRdb called clonotypes with MiXCR, one entry per CDR3 protein. The sample holds about 1,400 distinct CDR3 sequences; nearly 7.5% are singletons and the top ten take 86%. Sequencing was done on a sample of CD8+ TEMRA cells from blood. The subset is: effector memory re-expressing CD45RA, CD45RA+ CD27-. The source is a human donor in good health.

This clonotype is medium-sized within its sample. The V call is TRBV6-2 or TRBV6-3, the J call TRBJ2-6; D gene unclear. The CDR3 length is 14 residues. V was trimmed by 5 bases and J by 1 base, leaving 6 bases between them. In germline, CDR1 is MNHEY, CDR2 SVGEGT. The DNA for the CDR3 is TGTGCCAGCAGTGTCGCTTCTGGGGCCAACGTCCTGACTTTC. This encodes CASSVASGANVLTF.

This clonotype was recorded at least ten times. The chain employs TRBV4-1 and TRBJ2-1, with 12 bases that match TRBD2. Trimming removed 3 bases from V and 6 bases from J; junction bases left unmatched: 6. From germline, CDR1 is MGHRA and CDR2 YSYEKL. There are 16 residues in the CDR3. The DNA for the CDR3 is TGCGCCAGCAGCCAGTCGCCGGGACTAGCGGGCAATGAGCAGTTCTTC. It yields the protein CASSQSPGLAGNEQFF.

The chain joins TRBV28 to TRBJ2-4, with D hard to call. Germline CDR1 is MDHEN and CDR2 is SYDVKM. CDR3 length equals 17 residues. The V end lost 4 bases, the J end lost 1 base, and 17 bases lay between the germline ends. This chain's CDR3 is CASSSPPLNVAKNIQYF. DNA for the CDR3: TGTGCCAGCAGTTCCCCCCCCTTGAACGTTGCCAAAAACATTCAGTACTTC.

Sample share makes this clonotype medium-sized. The chain carries TRBV6-4 and TRBJ2-2, with TRBD2 matching 7 bases. Per germline, CDR1 MRHNA and CDR2 SNTAGT. CDR3 length: 14 residues. The V and J ends lost 0 bases and 6 bases, in that order; junction bases with no gene match: 1. The CDR3 nucleotides are TGTGCCAGCAGTGACTCGACTAGCCCCGGGGAGCTGTTTTTT. It is translated as CASSDSTSPGELFF.

The V gene is TRBV6-2 or TRBV6-3, the J gene TRBJ2-1; 11 bases agree with TRBD2. The V segment lost 4 bases and the J segment 6 bases; nucleotides outside the gene matches: 8. Germline-derived CDR1 and CDR2 are MNHEY and SVGEGT. The CDR3 runs to 16 residues. CDR3 sequence (DNA): TGTGCCAGCAGTTTCAAACTAGCGGGAGCGGGCAATGAGCAGTTCTTC. It translates to CASSFKLAGAGNEQFF.

This clonotype is categorized as medium-sized. J is TRBJ2-7 and V is TRBV19; TRBD2 matches at 8 bases. Germline CDR1 LNHDA, CDR2 SQIVND (reference sequence). This CDR3 has 14 residues. Trimming removed 10 bases from V and 3 bases from J; junction bases left unmatched: 11. The CDR3 nucleotides read TGTGCCACTACAGACAGCGGGGGCCGCTACGAGCAGTACTTC. As protein: CATTDSGGRYEQYF.

For the CDR3, the DNA is TGTGCCAGCAGTGAAGTCGGAGGGGCGGGAGGGGGCTATGGCTACACCTTC. Translation gives CASSEVGGAGGGYGYTF. The genes are TRBV6-1 and TRBJ1-2, with D perhaps TRBD1 (6 bases). Per the germline V gene, CDR1 is MNHNS and CDR2 is SASEGT. The V end was cut by 1 base, the J end by 4 bases, with 19 bases between. The CDR3 covers 17 residues.

The chain recombines TRBV20-1 with TRBJ2-3; D gene ambiguous. Germline V gene data show CDR1 as DFQATT and CDR2 as SNEGSKA (reference sequence). The CDR3 covers 15 residues. The V and J ends lost 6 bases and 2 bases respectively, with 18 bases between them. The CDR3 is CSALNQPHHTDTQYF. The CDR3 region has the DNA TGCAGTGCCCTCAACCAACCCCACCACACAGATACGCAGTATTTT.

Many counts were recorded for this clonotype. V and J are TRBV5-1 and TRBJ1-2; 7 bases fit TRBD1. V was pared by 0 bases and J by 4 bases, with 6 bases of the junction left unmatched. Looked up from germline, CDR1 is SGHRS and CDR2 is YFSETQ. This CDR3 contains 15 residues. The CDR3 spells CASSLATGKSYGYTF. Here the CDR3 DNA reads TGCGCCAGCAGCTTGGCGACAGGGAAGTCCTATGGCTACACCTTC.

This clonotype has at least ten counts. The DNA for the CDR3 is TGTGCCAGCAGCCAAAGGTCTAGCGGGAGTGCCAAAAACATTCAGTACTTC. Protein sequence: CASSQRSSGSAKNIQYF. This rearrangement joins TRBV3-1 to TRBJ2-4, with 10 bases that match TRBD2. Trimming at V came to 2 bases and at J to 1 base, leaving 5 bases not matched to a gene. CDR3 length: 17 amino acids. From germline, CDR1 is LGHDT and CDR2 YNNKEL (reference sequence).

This clonotype was seen ten or more times. J is TRBJ2-2 and V is TRBV6-6, with D uncertain. V lost 4 bases to trimming and J lost 6 bases, with 18 bases between them. CDR1 MNHNY and CDR2 SVGAGI come from the germline V gene (reference sequence). This CDR3 comprises 16 residues. CDR3 residues: CASSSSGLGVAGELFF. In DNA, the CDR3 is TGTGCCAGCAGTTCCTCAGGCTTGGGCGTCGCCGGGGAGCTGTTTTTT.

This clonotype was found many times. The chain carries TRBV11-2 and TRBJ2-7, with D possibly TRBD1 on 6 matching bases. Germline CDR1 and CDR2: SGHAT and FQNNGV. The CDR3 sequence is 16 residues long. The V and J ends lost 1 base and 2 bases respectively, with 15 bases between them. CDR3 amino acids: CASSLGGQGSTYEQYF. CDR3 DNA sequence: TGTGCCAGCAGCTTAGGAGGGCAGGGGAGCACCTACGAGCAGTACTTC.

V and J are TRBV6-5 and TRBJ1-1; possible D gene TRBD1, 6 bases. The V and J ends lost 5 bases and 3 bases respectively, with 16 bases between them. Germline CDR1 reads MNHEY; CDR2 reads SVGAGI. The CDR3 is made up of 15 amino acids. CDR3: CASSPMDSGYTEAFF. As DNA, the CDR3 is TGTGCCAGCAGTCCCATGGACAGTGGGTACACTGAAGCTTTCTTT.

This clonotype was detected ten times or more. The V call is TRBV20-1, the J call TRBJ2-7, with D unresolved. This CDR3 has 14 residues. Trimming left V 0 bases short and J 0 bases short, with 9 bases between. Germline V lookup: CDR1 DFQATT, CDR2 SNEGSKA (reference sequence). CDR3 protein: CSARDGASSYEQYF. CDR3 coding DNA: TGCAGTGCTAGAGATGGCGCGAGCTCCTACGAGCAGTACTTC.

Judged by abundance, this clonotype is medium-sized. This rearrangement joins TRBV6-4 to TRBJ2-2; D not certain. The V gene's germline CDR1 is MRHNA and CDR2 SNTAGT. Trimming took off 2 bases at V and 1 base at J, with 2 bases between the two ends. The CDR3 consists of 13 residues. CDR3 in amino acids: CASSDRNTGELFF. CDR3 DNA sequence: TGTGCCAGCAGTGACAGGAACACCGGGGAGCTGTTTTTT.

This clonotype is termed medium-sized. This chain links TRBV20-1 with TRBJ1-1; 7 nucleotides match TRBD1. Germline V gene sequence: CDR1 DFQATT, CDR2 SNEGSKA (reference sequence). CDR3 length: 13 amino acids. Germline trimming cut 3 bases from V and 3 bases from J; bases unmatched to any gene: 4. The CDR3 is CSARWTGDTEAFF. The CDR3 region has the DNA TGCAGTGCTAGGTGGACAGGAGACACTGAAGCTTTCTTT.

This clonotype was detected many times. This chain uses TRBV6-4 with TRBJ2-3; 11 positions agree with TRBD1. This CDR3 region has 16 residues. The V gene's germline CDR1 is MRHNA and CDR2 SNTAGT. The junction had 7 bases not matched to a gene; V was cut back by 6 bases and J by 2 bases. The CDR3 spells CASSSGTGGPTDTQYF. DNA for the CDR3: TGTGCCAGCAGCTCCGGGACAGGGGGTCCCACAGATACGCAGTATTTT.

The chain joins TRBV6-5 to TRBJ2-3; 8 bases fit TRBD2. V lost 6 bases, J lost 1 base, and 6 bases stayed unmatched. The CDR3 length is 15 residues. CDR1 MNHEY and CDR2 SVGAGI come from the germline V gene. The CDR3 DNA follows: TGTGCCAGCAGGCGAGGACTAGCAGGCACAGATACGCAGTATTTT. It yields the protein CASRRGLAGTDTQYF.